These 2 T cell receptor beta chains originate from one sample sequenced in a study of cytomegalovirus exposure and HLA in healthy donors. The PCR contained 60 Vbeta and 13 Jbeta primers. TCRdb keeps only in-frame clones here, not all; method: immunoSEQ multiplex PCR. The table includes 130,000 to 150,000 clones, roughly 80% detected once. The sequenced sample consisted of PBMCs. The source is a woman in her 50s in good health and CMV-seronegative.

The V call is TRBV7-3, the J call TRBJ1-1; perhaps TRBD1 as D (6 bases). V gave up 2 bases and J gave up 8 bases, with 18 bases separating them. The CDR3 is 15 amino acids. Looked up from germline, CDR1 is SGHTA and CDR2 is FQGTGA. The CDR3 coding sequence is TGTGCCAGCAGCTTAGTTTCGGGTTTGGGACAAGAAGCTTTCTTT. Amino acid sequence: CASSLVSGLGQEAFF.

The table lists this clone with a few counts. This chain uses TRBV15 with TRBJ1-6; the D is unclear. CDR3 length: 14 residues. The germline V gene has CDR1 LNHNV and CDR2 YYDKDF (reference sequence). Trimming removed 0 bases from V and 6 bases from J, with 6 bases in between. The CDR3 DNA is TGTGCCACCAGCAGAGACAGGTTTAATTCACCCCTCCACTTT. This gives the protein CATSRDRFNSPLHF.